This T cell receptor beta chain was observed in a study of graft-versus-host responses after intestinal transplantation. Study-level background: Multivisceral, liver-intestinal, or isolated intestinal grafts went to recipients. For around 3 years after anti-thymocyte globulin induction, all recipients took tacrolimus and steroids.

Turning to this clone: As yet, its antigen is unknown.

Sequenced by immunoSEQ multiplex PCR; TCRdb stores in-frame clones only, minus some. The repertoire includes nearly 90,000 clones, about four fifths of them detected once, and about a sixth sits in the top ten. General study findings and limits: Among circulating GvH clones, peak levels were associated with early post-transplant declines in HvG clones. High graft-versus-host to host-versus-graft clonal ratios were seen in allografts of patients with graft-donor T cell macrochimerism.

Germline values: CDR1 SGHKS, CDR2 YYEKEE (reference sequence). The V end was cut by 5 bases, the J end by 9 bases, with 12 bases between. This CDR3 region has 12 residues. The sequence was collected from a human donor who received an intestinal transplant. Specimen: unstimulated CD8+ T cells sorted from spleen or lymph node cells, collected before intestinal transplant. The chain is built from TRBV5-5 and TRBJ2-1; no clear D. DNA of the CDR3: TGTGCCAGCAGTCCCCCCACCCCTGAGCAGTTCTTC. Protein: CASSPPTPEQFF.